Listed below are T cell receptor beta chains from one sample, sequenced in a study of CD8+CD57+ T cells in acquired aplastic anemia. Via MiXCR, TCRdb re-called the reads, giving one row per CDR3 protein. The sample gives around 120,000 distinct CDR3 sequences, about 40% of which show up once; over 2% is in the top ten. The sample consisted of sorted CD4+, CD8+, or CD8+CD57+ T cells (not recorded which) from PBMCs. Source of these receptors: a human donor with aplastic anemia. Both conserved end residues are part of each CDR3. Each record gives: V gene, J gene, clone size, D gene, CDR3 DNA, CDR3 protein. A D gene is named only where the DNA matches it firmly. Size values are once, few and many counts, or a class for expanded clones, and some rows have none.

v_gene: TRBV7-6
j_gene: TRBJ1-4
abundance: once
d_gene: TRBD1
CDR3nt: TGTGCCAGCCGACAGGGTATGGATGAAAAACTGTTTTTT
CDR3aa: CASRQGMDEKLFF

v_gene: TRBV6-4
j_gene: TRBJ2-5
abundance: many
d_gene: TRBD1
CDR3nt: TGTGCCAGCAGTAAGACGCAGGGGGACCAAGAGACCCAGTACTTC
CDR3aa: CASSKTQGDQETQYF

v_gene: TRBV10-3
j_gene: TRBJ2-3
abundance: many
d_gene: TRBD2
CDR3nt: TGTGCCATCAGTGTTTGGGGGGGGACCTCAGATACGCAGTATTTT
CDR3aa: CAISVWGGTSDTQYF

v_gene: TRBV7-2
j_gene: TRBJ2-7
abundance: -
d_gene: TRBD1
CDR3nt: TGTGCCAGCAGCCCCTGGACAGGGGGCGAGCAGTACTTC
CDR3aa: CASSPWTGGEQYF

v_gene: TRBV7-9
j_gene: TRBJ1-4
abundance: -
d_gene: -
CDR3nt: TGTGCCAGCAGCCGGCTTAGGGAAAAACTGTTTTTT
CDR3aa: CASSRLREKLFF

v_gene: TRBV20-1
j_gene: TRBJ2-3
abundance: -
d_gene: -
CDR3nt: TGCAGTGCTAGGACGGCGTGGTTAACAGATACGCAGTATTTT
CDR3aa: CSARTAWLTDTQYF

v_gene: TRBV25-1
j_gene: TRBJ2-2
abundance: -
d_gene: TRBD1
CDR3nt: TGTGCCAGCAGTGCGACAGGGGAGGACACCGGGGAGCTGTTTTTT
CDR3aa: CASSATGEDTGELFF

v_gene: TRBV12-3/TRBV12-4
j_gene: TRBJ1-5
abundance: many
d_gene: -
CDR3nt: TGTGCCAGCAGACCTACGGTCTATAGCAATCAGCCCCAGCATTTT
CDR3aa: CASRPTVYSNQPQHF

v_gene: TRBV24-1
j_gene: TRBJ2-1
abundance: once
d_gene: -
CDR3nt: TGTGCCACCAGTGATTCAAACAATGAGCAGTTCTTC
CDR3aa: CATSDSNNEQFF

v_gene: TRBV20-1
j_gene: TRBJ1-6
abundance: many
d_gene: TRBD1
CDR3nt: TGCAGTGCTAACCCCTCCAGGGGGCGGAATTCACCCCTCCACTTT
CDR3aa: CSANPSRGRNSPLHF

v_gene: TRBV9
j_gene: TRBJ1-3
abundance: many
d_gene: -
CDR3nt: TGTGCCAGCAGCAAAGATAGATCTGGAAACACCATATATTTT
CDR3aa: CASSKDRSGNTIYF

v_gene: TRBV10-3
j_gene: TRBJ1-3
abundance: many
d_gene: TRBD1
CDR3nt: TGTGCCTCCGGACAGGGGACTGGAAACACCATATATTTT
CDR3aa: CASGQGTGNTIYF

v_gene: TRBV6-4
j_gene: TRBJ1-2
abundance: few
d_gene: TRBD1
CDR3nt: TGTGCCAGCATTGGCCGGGACAGGGAAGGAGATGGCTACACCTTC
CDR3aa: CASIGRDREGDGYTF

v_gene: TRBV10-3
j_gene: TRBJ2-5
abundance: -
d_gene: TRBD2
CDR3nt: TGTGCCATCAGTGAGTCGCTAGCGGGGGTTGAGACCCAGTACTTC
CDR3aa: CAISESLAGVETQYF

v_gene: TRBV25-1
j_gene: TRBJ1-2
abundance: once
d_gene: -
CDR3nt: TGTGCCAGCTCGGCAGCTAACTATGGCTACACCTTC
CDR3aa: CASSAANYGYTF

v_gene: TRBV19
j_gene: TRBJ2-5
abundance: -
d_gene: TRBD2
CDR3nt: TGCGCCAGTAAGACTAGCGGGGGGCACCAAGAGACCCGGTACTTC
CDR3aa: CASKTSGGHQETRYF

v_gene: TRBV20-1
j_gene: TRBJ2-5
abundance: -
d_gene: TRBD1
CDR3nt: TGCAGTGCCCCCCCGGGACAGGGTCGGGAGACCCAGTACTTC
CDR3aa: CSAPPGQGRETQYF

v_gene: TRBV3-1
j_gene: TRBJ1-2
abundance: few
d_gene: -
CDR3nt: TGTGCCAGCAGCCGCCTCAGCGGGCGGGGCGCTAACTATGGCTACACCTTC
CDR3aa: CASSRLSGRGANYGYTF

v_gene: TRBV4-3
j_gene: TRBJ1-2
abundance: many
d_gene: -
CDR3nt: TGCGCCAGCAGCCAGACTCAGCCTTCCTATGGCTACACCTTC
CDR3aa: CASSQTQPSYGYTF

v_gene: TRBV11-1
j_gene: TRBJ1-3
abundance: many
d_gene: -
CDR3nt: TGTGCCAGCAGGGGGGACGTCTCTGGAAACACCATATATTTT
CDR3aa: CASRGDVSGNTIYF

v_gene: TRBV12-3/TRBV12-4
j_gene: TRBJ2-7
abundance: few
d_gene: -
CDR3nt: TGTGCCAGCACCCCCGGGCTAGAGGGCGAGCAGTACTTC
CDR3aa: CASTPGLEGEQYF

v_gene: TRBV4-1
j_gene: TRBJ2-7
abundance: many
d_gene: -
CDR3nt: TGCGCCAGCAGCCAAGTAACGGCAGGACCCTTTACCTACGAGCAGTACTTC
CDR3aa: CASSQVTAGPFTYEQYF

v_gene: TRBV6-2/TRBV6-3
j_gene: TRBJ2-7
abundance: -
d_gene: TRBD1
CDR3nt: TGTGCCAGCAGATACCCCTCCCAAGACAGGGCGAACTACGAGCAGTACTTC
CDR3aa: CASRYPSQDRANYEQYF

v_gene: TRBV6-1
j_gene: TRBJ1-1
abundance: many
d_gene: TRBD1
CDR3nt: TGTGCCAGCAGCAGAGGACAGGGATCAACTGAAGCTTTCTTT
CDR3aa: CASSRGQGSTEAFF

v_gene: TRBV10-1
j_gene: TRBJ1-3
abundance: -
d_gene: TRBD1
CDR3nt: TGCGCCAGCAGTGCAGGGGGCTCTGGAAACACCATATATTTT
CDR3aa: CASSAGGSGNTIYF

v_gene: TRBV13
j_gene: TRBJ1-4
abundance: many
d_gene: -
CDR3nt: TGTGCCAGCAGCTCCTGGGGGAGGGGAAATGAAAAACTGTTTTTT
CDR3aa: CASSSWGRGNEKLFF

v_gene: TRBV10-3
j_gene: TRBJ2-3
abundance: -
d_gene: -
CDR3nt: TGTGCCATCAGTGACCCCTCTGGAGTCACAGATACGCAGTATTTT
CDR3aa: CAISDPSGVTDTQYF

v_gene: TRBV28
j_gene: TRBJ1-4
abundance: few
d_gene: -
CDR3nt: TGTGCCAGCAGACCATACAGGGTGTGGGAAAAACTGTTTTTT
CDR3aa: CASRPYRVWEKLFF

v_gene: TRBV10-3
j_gene: TRBJ1-2
abundance: -
d_gene: -
CDR3nt: TGTGCCATCACCCGGACCCAAGGCAACACCTTC
CDR3aa: CAITRTQGNTF

v_gene: TRBV14
j_gene: TRBJ1-2
abundance: -
d_gene: TRBD1
CDR3nt: TGTGCCAGCAGCCCGGAGACAGGGGAATATGGCTACACCTTC
CDR3aa: CASSPETGEYGYTF

v_gene: TRBV2
j_gene: TRBJ2-2
abundance: few
d_gene: TRBD2
CDR3nt: TGTGCCGGGAGACTAGCATCCCCCGGGGAGCTGTTTTTT
CDR3aa: CAGRLASPGELFF

v_gene: TRBV5-1
j_gene: TRBJ1-6
abundance: many
d_gene: TRBD1
CDR3nt: TGCGCCAGCAGCTTCGGACAGGGGAATTCACCCCTCCACTTT
CDR3aa: CASSFGQGNSPLHF

v_gene: TRBV19
j_gene: TRBJ2-7
abundance: -
d_gene: -
CDR3nt: TGTGCCAGTACCCTCGGACTCCCCTACGAGCAGTACTTC
CDR3aa: CASTLGLPYEQYF

v_gene: TRBV20-1
j_gene: TRBJ2-7
abundance: -
d_gene: -
CDR3nt: TGCAGTGCTAGCCCCACGGGTCGTTCCTACGAGCAGTACTTC
CDR3aa: CSASPTGRSYEQYF

v_gene: TRBV7-2
j_gene: TRBJ1-1
abundance: -
d_gene: TRBD1
CDR3nt: TGTGCCAGCAGCTCCGGGACAGGGGCGGCTGAGGCTTTCTTT
CDR3aa: CASSSGTGAAEAFF

v_gene: TRBV7-2
j_gene: TRBJ2-7
abundance: many
d_gene: TRBD2
CDR3nt: TGTGCCAGCAGCCGGACTAGCGGGGCTTACGAGCAGTACTTC
CDR3aa: CASSRTSGAYEQYF

v_gene: TRBV7-9
j_gene: TRBJ2-3
abundance: -
d_gene: -
CDR3nt: TGTGCCAGCGGCCAAGTCTCCACAGATACGCAGTATTTT
CDR3aa: CASGQVSTDTQYF

v_gene: TRBV3-1
j_gene: TRBJ1-5
abundance: many
d_gene: TRBD1
CDR3nt: TGTGCCAGCAGTCCCGGACAGGGGTGGTCTCAGCCCCAGCATTTT
CDR3aa: CASSPGQGWSQPQHF

v_gene: TRBV29-1
j_gene: TRBJ1-2
abundance: -
d_gene: -
CDR3nt: TGCAGCGCCCCGTCCCTGGGGAACTATGGCTACACCTTC
CDR3aa: CSAPSLGNYGYTF

v_gene: TRBV7-4
j_gene: TRBJ1-6
abundance: -
d_gene: TRBD1
CDR3nt: TGTGCCAGCACCTCGGGACAGTCTAATTCACCCCTCCACTTT
CDR3aa: CASTSGQSNSPLHF

v_gene: TRBV2
j_gene: TRBJ2-5
abundance: many
d_gene: TRBD1
CDR3nt: TGTGCCAGCAGCGGGACAGGCTTCCAAGAGACCCAGTACTTC
CDR3aa: CASSGTGFQETQYF